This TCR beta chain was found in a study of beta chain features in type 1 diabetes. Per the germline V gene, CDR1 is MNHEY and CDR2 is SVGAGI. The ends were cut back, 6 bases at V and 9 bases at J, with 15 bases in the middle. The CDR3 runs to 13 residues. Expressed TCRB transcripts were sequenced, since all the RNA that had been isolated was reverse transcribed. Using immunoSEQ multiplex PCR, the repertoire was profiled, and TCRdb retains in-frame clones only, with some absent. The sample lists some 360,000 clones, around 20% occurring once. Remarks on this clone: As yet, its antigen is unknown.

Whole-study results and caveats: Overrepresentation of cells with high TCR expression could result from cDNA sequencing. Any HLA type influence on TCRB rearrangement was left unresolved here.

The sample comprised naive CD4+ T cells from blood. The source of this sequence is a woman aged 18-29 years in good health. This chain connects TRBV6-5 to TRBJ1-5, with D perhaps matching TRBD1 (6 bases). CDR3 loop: CASSMDSGRPQHF. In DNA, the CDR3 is TGTGCCAGCAGCATGGACAGTGGAAGGCCCCAGCATTTT.